This is a list of T cell receptor beta chains from one sample in a study of shared clonotypes between healthy human individuals. Profiled with immunoSEQ multiplex PCR; TCRdb holds only in-frame clones, not every one. This table holds about 2.3 million clones, 92% found once. The sequencing sample was made of naive CD4+ T cells from PBMCs. The receptors shown here come from a man in his late teens or twenties in good health. Some clones in this sample may be carry-over from other donors' samples. Each CDR3 is given with its conserved first and last residue. D genes are given only for firm matches.

V,D,length,J,CDR3,DNA
TRBV28,TRBD2,20,TRBJ2-1,CASSFSRTSGRAITYNEQFF,TGTGCCAGCAGCTTTTCAAGGACTAGCGGGAGGGCCATCACCTACAATGAGCAGTTCTTC
TRBV19,TRBD2,15,TRBJ2-1,CASSSSGRSYNEQFF,TGTGCCAGTAGCTCTAGCGGGAGGTCCTACAATGAGCAGTTCTTC
TRBV11-2,.,18,TRBJ1-3,CASSFGYREVFSGNTIYF,TGTGCCAGCAGCTTCGGATACAGGGAAGTTTTCTCTGGAAACACCATATATTTT
TRBV7-3,.,14,TRBJ2-5,CASSLNALQETQYF,TGTGCCAGCAGCCTAAACGCTCTTCAGGAGACCCAGTACTTC
TRBV6-5,.,14,TRBJ1-2,CASSYSFQAYGYTF,TGTGCCAGCAGTTACTCGTTCCAGGCCTATGGCTACACCTTC
TRBV9,.,16,TRBJ1-5,CASSRDGERSNQPQHF,TGTGCCAGCAGCAGGGACGGAGAACGGAGCAATCAGCCCCAGCATTTT
TRBV30,.,16,TRBJ1-1,CAWSIGTSGRITEAFF,TGTGCCTGGAGTATTGGGACCTCAGGACGGATCACTGAAGCTTTCTTT
TRBV7-2,.,14,TRBJ2-1,CASSPTRGRNEQFF,TGTGCCAGCAGCCCCACTAGGGGTCGCAATGAGCAGTTCTTC
TRBV29-1,.,11,TRBJ2-7,CSVEVLDEQYF,TGCAGCGTTGAAGTTCTAGACGAGCAGTACTTC
TRBV5-4,TRBD1,15,TRBJ1-1,CASSLGHRGGTEAFF,TGTGCCAGCAGCTTGGGGCACAGGGGCGGTACTGAAGCTTTCTTT